This T cell receptor beta chain was identified in a study of T cell repertoires in cytomegalovirus infection. Study context: Recently described HLA-C-restricted plus well-studied HLA-B-restricted CMV epitopes were used. Study-wide results and caveats: Across the ex vivo response, the dominant clonotypes were HLA-C-restricted CMV-specific TCR beta clonotypes.

Using its own MiXCR run on the reads, TCRdb lists one record per CDR3 protein. Of some 800,000 distinct CDR3 sequences listed, about 28% are singletons. This clonotype showed up just once. Its matching antigen is unknown. CDR1 and CDR2 (germline): DFQATT, SNEGSKA (reference sequence). The V end lost 0 bases, the J end lost 5 bases, and 28 bases lay between the germline ends. The CDR3 consists of 19 residues. J is TRBJ1-2 and V is TRBV20-1; D not certain. The receptor comes from a human donor in good health (CMV status not recorded). Some clones in this sample may be carry-over from other donors' samples. The specimen was cultured CD8+ T cells from PBMCs, collected from culture after CMV antigen stimulation. DNA for the CDR3: TGCAGTGCTAGAGATTACCCCCCTTCGACGGTACGATCGGAATATGGCTACACCTTC. Its protein product is CSARDYPPSTVRSEYGYTF.